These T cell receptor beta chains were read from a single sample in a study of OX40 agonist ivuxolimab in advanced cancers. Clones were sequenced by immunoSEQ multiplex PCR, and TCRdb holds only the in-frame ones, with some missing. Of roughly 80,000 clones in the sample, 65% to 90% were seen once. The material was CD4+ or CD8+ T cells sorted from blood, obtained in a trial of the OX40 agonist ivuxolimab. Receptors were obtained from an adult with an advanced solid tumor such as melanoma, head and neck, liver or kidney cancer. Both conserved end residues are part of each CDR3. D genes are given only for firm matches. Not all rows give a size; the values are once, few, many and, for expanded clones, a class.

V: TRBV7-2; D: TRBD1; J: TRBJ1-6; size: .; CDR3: CASRGQGWYNSPLHF; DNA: TGTGCCAGCAGGGGACAGGGCTGGTATAATTCACCCCTCCACTTT
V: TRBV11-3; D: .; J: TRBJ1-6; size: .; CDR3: CASSLGHNSPLHF; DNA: TGTGCCAGCAGCTTAGGGCATAATTCACCCCTCCACTTT
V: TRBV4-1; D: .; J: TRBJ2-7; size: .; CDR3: CASSSGAPGIRISEQYF; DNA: TGCGCCAGCAGCTCCGGGGCACCGGGTATTAGGATCTCCGAGCAGTACTTC
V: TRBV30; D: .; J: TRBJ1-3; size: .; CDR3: CAWSVIYGNTIYF; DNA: TGTGCCTGGAGTGTGATTTATGGAAACACCATATATTTT
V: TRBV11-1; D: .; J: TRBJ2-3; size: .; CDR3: CASSASTDTQYF; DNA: TGTGCCAGCAGCGCCAGCACAGATACGCAGTATTTT
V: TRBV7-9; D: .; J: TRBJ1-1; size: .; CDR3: CASSLYGELVEAFF; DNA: TGTGCCAGCAGCTTATATGGGGAGTTAGTTGAAGCTTTCTTT
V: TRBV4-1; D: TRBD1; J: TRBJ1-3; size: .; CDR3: CASSQGQGGRNTIYF; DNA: TGCGCCAGCAGCCAAGGACAGGGAGGCCGAAACACCATATATTTT
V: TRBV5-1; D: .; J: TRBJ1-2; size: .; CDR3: CASSPGFGYTF; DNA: TGCGCCAGCAGCCCGGGGTTTGGCTACACCTTC
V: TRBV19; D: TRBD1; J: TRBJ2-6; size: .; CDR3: CASSTGTASGANVLTF; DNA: TGTGCCAGTAGTACGGGGACAGCCTCTGGGGCCAACGTCCTGACTTTC
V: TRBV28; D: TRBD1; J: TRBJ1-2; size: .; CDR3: CATVPGQSNYGYTF; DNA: TGTGCCACCGTCCCGGGACAGTCTAACTATGGCTACACCTTC
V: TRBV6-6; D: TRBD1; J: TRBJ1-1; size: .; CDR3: CASRQGAMVTEAFF; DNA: TGTGCCAGCAGACAGGGGGCGATGGTCACTGAAGCTTTCTTT
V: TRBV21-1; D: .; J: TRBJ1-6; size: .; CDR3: CASSTGQEISYNSPLHF; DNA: TGTGCCAGCAGCACGGGACAGGAAATCTCCTATAATTCACCCCTCCACTTT
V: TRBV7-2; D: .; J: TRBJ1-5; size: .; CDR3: CASSPRQGNQPQHF; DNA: TGTGCCAGCAGCCCAAGACAGGGCAATCAGCCCCAGCATTTT
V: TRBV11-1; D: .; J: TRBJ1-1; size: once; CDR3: CASSETENTEAFF; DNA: TGTGCCAGCAGCGAGACAGAGAACACTGAAGCTTTCTTT
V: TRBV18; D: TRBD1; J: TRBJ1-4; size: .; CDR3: CASQRDGQDEKLFF; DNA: TGTGCCAGCCAAAGGGACGGACAGGATGAAAAACTGTTTTTT